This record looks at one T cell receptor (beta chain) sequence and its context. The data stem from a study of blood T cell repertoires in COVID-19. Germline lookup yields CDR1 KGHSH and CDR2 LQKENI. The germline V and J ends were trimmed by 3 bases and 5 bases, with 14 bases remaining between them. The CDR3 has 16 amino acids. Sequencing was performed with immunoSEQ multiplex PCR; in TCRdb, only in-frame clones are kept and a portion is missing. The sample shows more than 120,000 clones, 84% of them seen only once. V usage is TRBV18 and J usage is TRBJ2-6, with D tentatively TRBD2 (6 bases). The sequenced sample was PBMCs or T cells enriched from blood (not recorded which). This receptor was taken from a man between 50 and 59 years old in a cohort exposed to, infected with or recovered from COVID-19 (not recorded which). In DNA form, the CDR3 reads TGTGCCAGCTCACCCTTAACGGGGGAGCGGGCCAACGTCCTGACTTTC. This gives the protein CASSPLTGERANVLTF.